What follows are 30 T cell receptor beta chains derived from one specimen sequenced in a study of blood T cells in healthy people across ages. Then a second PCR, running roughly 6 to 11 cycles, was carried out with a sample-barcoded 5' primer and a J-beta primer mix. TCRdb used MiXCR to reprocess the 5' RACE reads, holding one entry per CDR3 protein. The data hold 800,000 to 950,000 distinct CDR3 sequences, with about 44% observed a single time. The sample was blood. These receptors all stem from a man under 40 in good health.

This clonotype was observed a handful of times. CDR3 residues: CSVASGRDWNIQYF. DNA for the CDR3: TGCAGCGTTGCATCCGGGCGGGACTGGAACATTCAGTACTTC. This chain connects TRBV29-1 to TRBJ2-4, with D perhaps TRBD2 (6 bases). V lost 4 bases to trimming and J lost 7 bases, with 17 bases between them. CDR1 and CDR2 (germline): SQVTM, ANQGSEA. This CDR3 is built from 14 residues.

The V call is TRBV4-1, the J call TRBJ2-5; 12 bases match TRBD1. CDR1 is MGHRA and CDR2 is YSYEKL in the germline V gene. After removal of 1 base from V and 11 bases from J, the junction contained 8 bases not matched to a gene. The CDR3 totals 15 residues. The CDR3 nucleotides are TGCGCCAGCAGCCAAGCAGGGACAGGGGGCAATGAGCAGTACTTC. This encodes CASSQAGTGGNEQYF.

The V and J genes are TRBV5-5 and TRBJ2-1; D unclear. The J call may be mistaken, given a closer DNA end match to TRBJ2-7. The germline gives CDR1 SGHKS, CDR2 YYEKEE (reference sequence). The CDR3 length is 13 residues. The CDR3 coding sequence is TGTGCCAGCAGTGAAATAAGCTACAATGAGCAGTACTTC. Amino acids: CASSEISYNEQYF.

The genes are TRBV5-1 and TRBJ2-5; no clear D. The CDR3 totals 13 residues. The V and J ends lost 4 bases and 3 bases respectively, with 10 bases between them. CDR1 and CDR2 from the germline V gene are SGHRS and YFSETQ. The CDR3 loop reads CASSVLPEETQYF. CDR3 bases: TGCGCCAGCAGCGTACTACCTGAAGAGACCCAGTACTTC.

Regarding this clonotype: Its ends do not fully match the called genes, so a read error is possible. The J gene is TRBJ2-5, the V gene TRBV20-1, with D possibly called TRBD1 or TRBD2 (5 bases each). CDR1 DFQATT and CDR2 SNEGSKA come from the germline V gene (reference sequence). The length of the CDR3 is 14 residues. CDR3 in DNA: TGCAGTACTAGGGCATCCAGGGCCCAAGAGACCCAGTACTTC. As protein: CSTRASRAQETQYF.

This clonotype was observed once. The rearrangement joins TRBV13 to TRBJ2-2, with D perhaps matching TRBD2 (5 bases). This CDR3 has 15 amino acids. V gave up 3 bases and J gave up 3 bases, with 11 bases separating them. The germline V gene encodes CDR1 PRHDT and CDR2 FYEKMQ (reference sequence). The CDR3 DNA is TGTGCCAGCAGCTTGAGAGGGCCTTACACCGGGGAGCTGTTTTTT. Protein: CASSLRGPYTGELFF.

The rearrangement links TRBV6-5 to TRBJ2-2; D is perhaps TRBD2 (5 bases). CDR1 and CDR2 (germline): MNHEY, SVGAGI. CDR3 size: 16 residues. V was clipped by 6 bases and J by 1 base, with 15 bases between them. In nucleotides, the CDR3 is TGTGCCAGCAGACGACCCTTAGAGGGGAACACCGGGGAGCTGTTTTTT. Its translation: CASRRPLEGNTGELFF.

This chain uses TRBV7-9 with TRBJ2-1; D is undetermined. Germline V gene data show CDR1 as SEHNR and CDR2 as FQNEAQ (reference sequence). Trimming removed 1 base at V and 10 bases at J, with 8 bases between. The CDR3 consists of 12 residues. The CDR3 sequence is CASSLVRVEQFF. CDR3 in DNA: TGTGCCAGCAGCTTAGTCAGAGTCGAGCAGTTCTTC.

This clonotype was seen many times. The J gene is TRBJ2-7, the V gene TRBV4-2, with TRBD1 identical over 7 bases. V dropped 0 bases and J dropped 5; count of bases not matched to a gene: 10. This CDR3 contains 16 residues. Germline V lookup: CDR1 LGHNA, CDR2 YNFKEQ. CDR3 DNA sequence: TGTGCCAGCAGCCAAGACGGGGACAGCCTTTCGAACGAGCAGTACTTC. Translating it yields CASSQDGDSLSNEQYF.

The chain employs TRBV27 and TRBJ2-1; possibly TRBD1 for D (6 bases). This CDR3 has 13 amino acids. CDR1 is MNHEY and CDR2 is SMNVEV in the germline V gene (reference sequence). V was clipped by 2 bases and J by 8 bases, with 10 bases between them. Written as DNA, the CDR3 is TGTGCCAGCAGTTTAAGGGGGTTGTATGAGCAGTTCTTC. The encoded protein is CASSLRGLYEQFF.

This clonotype has only one observation. The J gene is TRBJ1-2, the V gene TRBV4-3; D is unclear. The CDR3 extends over 13 amino acids. CDR1 and CDR2 (germline): LGHNA, YSLEER. V lost 0 bases and J 7 bases, leaving 9 bases between the germline ends. The CDR3 coding sequence is TGCGCCAGCAGCCAAGACAGTGCTGGTGGCTACACCTTC. It specifies CASSQDSAGGYTF.

J is TRBJ2-3 and V is TRBV5-6, with 10 nucleotides matching TRBD2. Germline values: CDR1 SGHDT, CDR2 YYEEEE. V lost 4 bases to trimming and J lost 2 bases; unmatched junction nucleotides: 7. The CDR3 length is 16 residues. As DNA, the CDR3 is TGTGCCAGCAGCCCTATAGCGGGGGGAGACACAGATACGCAGTATTTT. It codes for CASSPIAGGDTDTQYF.

This clonotype was recorded only once. The chain joins TRBV27 to TRBJ2-2, with D perhaps TRBD2 (5 bases). This CDR3 has 18 residues. The germline V gene has CDR1 MNHEY and CDR2 SMNVEV (reference sequence). The V end lost 3 bases, the J end lost 4 bases, and 21 bases lay between the germline ends. The CDR3 bases are TGTGCCAGCAGTTTCCCCACCGGGGATCGACTACCCACCGGGGAGCTGTTTTTT. Protein sequence: CASSFPTGDRLPTGELFF.

The chain uses TRBV27 and TRBJ2-1; TRBD1 aligns across 7 bases. After removal of 3 bases from V and 12 bases from J, the junction contained 8 bases not matched to a gene. There are 13 residues in the CDR3. From germline, CDR1 is MNHEY and CDR2 SMNVEV (reference sequence). The CDR3 loop is CASSFADRTRQFF. The CDR3 region has the DNA TGTGCCAGCAGTTTTGCGGACAGGACCCGGCAGTTCTTC.

This clonotype was seen a few times. Here the CDR3 reads CASSSRGGYASGSSYEQYF. The CDR3 DNA is TGTGCCAGCAGCTCCCGGGGGGGGTACGCTAGCGGCTCATCCTACGAGCAGTACTTC. V is TRBV7-8 and J is TRBJ2-7, with 8 bases fitting TRBD2. With 4 bases clipped from V and 1 base from J, the junction kept 18 bases outside the gene matches. CDR1 SGHVS and CDR2 FQNEAQ come from the germline V gene. The CDR3 contains 19 residues.

J is TRBJ2-1 and V is TRBV6-1; D not resolved. The CDR3 spans 13 residues. Germline CDR1 MNHNS, CDR2 SASEGT. V was shortened by 2 bases and J by 6 bases, with 8 bases between the two germline ends. The CDR3 DNA follows: TGTGCCAGCAGTGAAAGTAAGGTCAATGAGCAGTTCTTC. It translates to CASSESKVNEQFF.

The chain has TRBV27 and TRBJ1-1, with no clear D. Germline V gene sequence: CDR1 MNHEY, CDR2 SMNVEV (reference sequence). With 3 bases removed from V and 8 bases from J, the gap between germline ends came to 13 bases. This CDR3 spans 13 amino acids. CDR3 loop: CASSLGQAMEAFF. CDR3 bases: TGTGCCAGCAGTTTGGGCCAGGCGATGGAAGCTTTCTTT.

The chain employs TRBV20-1 and TRBJ2-5; 7 bases map to TRBD1. Germline trimming cut 5 bases from V and 2 bases from J; bases unmatched to any gene: 8. Looked up from germline, CDR1 is DFQATT and CDR2 is SNEGSKA (reference sequence). The CDR3 runs 14 residues. Here the CDR3 DNA reads TGCAGTGCTTTTGGACAGGCCACGCAAGAGACCCAGTACTTC. Protein: CSAFGQATQETQYF.

As for this clonotype: A read error may explain this, as a much larger clone is one base away. The chain joins TRBV29-1 to TRBJ2-1; the match to TRBD2 covers 11 bases. CDR3 length: 14 amino acids. Trimming removed 3 bases from V and 12 bases from J; junction bases left unmatched: 10. Germline lookup yields CDR1 SQVTM and CDR2 ANQGSEA. CDR3 nucleotides: TGCAGCGTTGACGCTAGCGGGGGGCTTGATGGGCAGTTCTTC. It yields the protein CSVDASGGLDGQFF.

The chain uses TRBV30 and TRBJ2-2; D is ambiguous. CDR1 and CDR2 (germline): GTSNPN, SVGIG (reference sequence). The CDR3 totals 13 residues. V was pared by 2 bases and J by 1 base, with 5 bases between. Here the CDR3 DNA reads TGTGCCTGGAGTCCAGAGAACACCGGGGAGCTGTTTTTT. It is translated as CAWSPENTGELFF.

This clonotype came up a few times. The rearrangement joins TRBV4-2 to TRBJ2-1; 9 nucleotides agree with TRBD2. TRBJ2-7 matches the DNA end more closely, so the J call is doubtful. In germline, CDR1 is LGHNA, CDR2 YNFKEQ. The length of the CDR3 is 17 residues. The CDR3 nucleotides are TGTGCCAGCAGCCAAGAGGTAGCGGGGGTAGCCTACAATGAGCAGTACTTC. Encoded protein: CASSQEVAGVAYNEQYF.

V usage is TRBV11-2 and J usage is TRBJ1-1; maybe TRBD1 (5 bases). This CDR3 contains 15 residues. Germline loops: CDR1 SGHAT, CDR2 FQNNGV. V lost 1 base to trimming and J lost 2 bases, with 11 bases between them. The CDR3 region is CASSLVSGTNTEAFF. Written as DNA, the CDR3 is TGTGCCAGCAGCTTAGTATCAGGGACTAACACTGAAGCTTTCTTT.

The chain combines TRBV11-2 with TRBJ2-3, with 11 bases identical to TRBD2. Germline CDR1 is SGHAT and CDR2 is FQNNGV. The CDR3 is 17 amino acids. V trimming: 4 bases; J trimming: 2 bases; junction bases outside the gene matches: 8. In DNA form, the CDR3 reads TGTGCCAGCAGCTACCACTCTAGCGGGGGGCCCACAGATACGCAGTATTTT. Encoded protein: CASSYHSSGGPTDTQYF.

The chain joins TRBV4-2 to TRBJ2-2, with D possibly matching TRBD1 (6 bases). V lost 0 bases to trimming and J lost 4 bases, with 12 bases between them. The CDR3 extends over 16 amino acids. Looked up from germline, CDR1 is LGHNA and CDR2 is YNFKEQ. The CDR3 sequence is CASSQDPRGGTGELFF. CDR3 DNA sequence: TGTGCCAGCAGCCAAGACCCCAGGGGTGGCACCGGGGAGCTGTTTTTT.

The gene calls are TRBV19 and TRBJ1-1, with a weak D call TRBD1 (6 bases). V was pared by 5 bases and J by 5 bases, with 12 bases between. In germline, CDR1 is LNHDA, CDR2 SQIVND (reference sequence). The CDR3 has 13 amino acids. The CDR3 DNA follows: TGTGCCAGTAGTGCAGGGGTTCGGACTGAAGCTTTCTTT. Its translation: CASSAGVRTEAFF.

The chain carries TRBV29-1 and TRBJ1-2, with 7 bases lining up with TRBD1. This CDR3 contains 14 residues. Per germline, CDR1 SQVTM and CDR2 ANQGSEA. V lost 6 bases, J lost 2 bases, and 9 bases stayed unmatched. The CDR3 nucleotides are TGCAGCGTAGGAAGGAGAGGGGGCAACTATGGCTACACCTTC. It specifies CSVGRRGGNYGYTF. The variable domain in full, with the rest retrieved from reference TRBV29-1 and TRBJ1-2, is SAVISQKPSRDICQRGTSLTIQCQVDSQVTMMFWYRQQPGQSLTLIATANQGSEATYESGFVIDKFPISRPNLTFSTLTVSNMSPEDSSIYLCSVGRRGGNYGYTFGSGTRLTVV.

The J gene is TRBJ2-4, the V gene TRBV20-1; TRBD1 matches 11 bases. The DNA end lines up better with TRBJ2-7; the J call may be wrong. The CDR3 contains 13 residues. CDR1 and CDR2 from the germline V gene are DFQATT and SNEGSKA (reference sequence). CDR3 nucleotides: TGCAGTGCTAGGGACAGGGGGCCCTACGAGCAGTACTTC. Residues: CSARDRGPYEQYF.

This clonotype was detected a few times. This sequence joins TRBV19 and TRBJ2-7; a possible D gene is TRBD2 (5 bases). CDR3 length: 14 amino acids. Germline CDR1 and CDR2: LNHDA and SQIVND (reference sequence). With 5 bases removed from V and 0 bases from J, the gap between germline ends came to 11 bases. CDR3 region: CASSSGRGSYEQYF. The DNA of the CDR3 is TGTGCCAGTAGTTCCGGACGGGGCTCCTACGAGCAGTACTTC.

This clonotype has a single count. V gene TRBV4-1 combines with J gene TRBJ1-1; a weak D match, TRBD1 (6 bases). The CDR3 is 15 residues long. V was pared by 1 base and J by 7 bases, with 16 bases between. The V gene's germline CDR1 is MGHRA and CDR2 YSYEKL. CDR3 region: CASSQVAGQKLEAFF. As DNA, the CDR3 is TGCGCCAGCAGCCAAGTGGCCGGACAGAAGCTTGAAGCTTTCTTT.

V usage is TRBV7-9 and J usage is TRBJ2-1; D gene uncertain. Trimming cost V 3 bases and J 0 bases, with 15 bases left between them. The CDR3 covers 17 residues. Per germline, CDR1 SEHNR and CDR2 FQNEAQ (reference sequence). This CDR3 reads CASSFLPQVSSYNEQFF. The CDR3, as DNA: TGTGCCAGCAGCTTCCTCCCGCAAGTTAGCTCCTACAATGAGCAGTTCTTC.